Listed below are T cell receptor beta chains from one sample, sequenced in a study of response to subunit inactivated influenza vaccine. TCRdb re-called the RT-PCR reads with MiXCR, one entry per CDR3 protein. The sample carries 500,000 to 600,000 distinct CDR3 sequences, 16% recorded once. Here the sequenced sample was CD4+ T cells sorted from PBMCs, taken around 25 months after vaccination. The receptors derive from a man aged 50 to 69 who received an inactivated influenza vaccine. The CDR3 runs from the conserved cysteine through the conserved F or W. Each record gives: CDR3 protein, CDR3 DNA, V gene, D gene, J gene, clone size. The D gene is left open where the match is weak. Size is omitted from some rows. Given values are once, few, many or a class for expanded clones.

cdr3_aa: CASSLFGKNNQPQHF
cdr3_nt: TGTGCCAGCAGCTTGTTCGGGAAAAACAATCAGCCCCAGCATTTT
v_call: TRBV5-5
d_call: -
j_call: TRBJ1-5
clone_size: many

cdr3_aa: CASSLGDSLTDTQYF
cdr3_nt: TGCGCCAGCAGCCTCGGGGACAGCCTCACAGATACGCAGTATTTT
v_call: TRBV5-1
d_call: TRBD1
j_call: TRBJ2-3
clone_size: many

cdr3_aa: CASSQDRRTSRASYNEQFF
cdr3_nt: TGTGCCAGCAGCCAAGATCGGAGGACTAGCCGCGCCTCCTACAATGAGCAGTTCTTC
v_call: TRBV4-2
d_call: TRBD2
j_call: TRBJ2-1
clone_size: -

cdr3_aa: CASSVYAGELFF
cdr3_nt: TGTGCCAGCAGCGTATATGCCGGGGAGCTGTTTTTT
v_call: TRBV9
d_call: -
j_call: TRBJ2-2
clone_size: -

cdr3_aa: CASRALAGGPRTGELFF
cdr3_nt: TGTGCCAGCAGAGCCCTAGCGGGAGGGCCTCGCACCGGGGAGCTGTTTTTT
v_call: TRBV2
d_call: TRBD2
j_call: TRBJ2-2
clone_size: few

cdr3_aa: CASSTLAGVGNEQFF
cdr3_nt: TGTGCCAGCAGCACCCTAGCGGGAGTCGGTAATGAGCAGTTCTTC
v_call: TRBV7-3
d_call: TRBD2
j_call: TRBJ2-1
clone_size: few

cdr3_aa: CASSTRAGGGETQYF
cdr3_nt: TGTGCCAGCAGCACACGAGCGGGGGGCGGGGAGACCCAGTACTTC
v_call: TRBV11-2
d_call: TRBD2
j_call: TRBJ2-5
clone_size: few

cdr3_aa: CASSLDLSGRGFF
cdr3_nt: TGCGCCAGCAGCTTGGATTTGTCAGGGAGGGGGTTCTTC
v_call: TRBV5-1
d_call: TRBD2
j_call: TRBJ2-1
clone_size: -

cdr3_aa: CSVEKGFPLTSTDTQYF
cdr3_nt: TGCAGCGTTGAAAAGGGTTTCCCCCTCACTAGCACAGATACGCAGTATTTT
v_call: TRBV29-1
d_call: -
j_call: TRBJ2-3
clone_size: -

cdr3_aa: CASSYPGQGQAGELFF
cdr3_nt: TGTGCCAGCAGTTACCCCGGACAGGGTCAGGCCGGGGAGCTGTTTTTT
v_call: TRBV6-2/TRBV6-3
d_call: TRBD1
j_call: TRBJ2-2
clone_size: -

cdr3_aa: CASSTGQRYEQYF
cdr3_nt: TGTGCCTCTAGCACGGGACAACGCTACGAGCAGTACTTC
v_call: TRBV12-3/TRBV12-4
d_call: -
j_call: TRBJ2-7
clone_size: -

cdr3_aa: CSANPGGEQYF
cdr3_nt: TGCAGTGCCAACCCCGGGGGAGAGCAGTACTTC
v_call: TRBV20-1
d_call: -
j_call: TRBJ2-7
clone_size: few

cdr3_aa: CASSFQFNQPQHF
cdr3_nt: TGTGCCAGCAGCTTTCAGTTCAATCAGCCCCAGCATTTT
v_call: TRBV5-6
d_call: -
j_call: TRBJ1-5
clone_size: few

cdr3_aa: CARSFKTSTDTQYF
cdr3_nt: TGTGCCCGCAGCTTCAAGACAAGCACAGATACGCAGTATTTT
v_call: TRBV5-6
d_call: -
j_call: TRBJ2-3
clone_size: -

cdr3_aa: CSAGTGNEQYF
cdr3_nt: TGCAGCGCTGGGACAGGGAACGAGCAGTACTTC
v_call: TRBV29-1
d_call: TRBD1
j_call: TRBJ2-7
clone_size: few

cdr3_aa: CASSPNLNTEAFF
cdr3_nt: TGTGCCAGCAGCCCAAACCTGAACACTGAAGCTTTCTTT
v_call: TRBV7-3
d_call: -
j_call: TRBJ1-1
clone_size: -

cdr3_aa: CASSLDVQVGTEAFF
cdr3_nt: TGTGCCAGCAGCTTAGATGTACAGGTCGGCACTGAAGCTTTCTTT
v_call: TRBV7-8
d_call: -
j_call: TRBJ1-1
clone_size: few

cdr3_aa: CASSLNFQSEKTQYF
cdr3_nt: TGCGCCAGCAGCTTGAATTTCCAGTCCGAAAAGACCCAGTACTTC
v_call: TRBV5-1
d_call: -
j_call: TRBJ2-5
clone_size: few

cdr3_aa: CASSYGEVEFF
cdr3_nt: TGTGCCAGCAGTTACGGTGAGGTGGAGTTCTTC
v_call: TRBV6-6
d_call: -
j_call: TRBJ2-1
clone_size: few

cdr3_aa: CASSSSWTGNNSPLHF
cdr3_nt: TGTGCCAGCAGCTCGTCTTGGACAGGGAATAATTCACCCCTCCACTTT
v_call: TRBV7-2
d_call: TRBD1
j_call: TRBJ1-6
clone_size: few

cdr3_aa: CSARESGRTGANYGYTF
cdr3_nt: TGCAGTGCTAGAGAGTCGGGGAGGACAGGGGCGAACTATGGCTACACCTTC
v_call: TRBV20-1
d_call: TRBD1
j_call: TRBJ1-2
clone_size: -

cdr3_aa: CASSPQGGIYGYTF
cdr3_nt: TGTGCCAGCAGTCCCCAGGGGGGGATCTATGGCTACACCTTC
v_call: TRBV2
d_call: TRBD1
j_call: TRBJ1-2
clone_size: -

cdr3_aa: CASSFGQGSLLGYGYTF
cdr3_nt: TGTGCCAGCAGTTTTGGACAGGGGTCTTTACTTGGCTATGGCTACACCTTC
v_call: TRBV6-5
d_call: TRBD1
j_call: TRBJ1-2
clone_size: -

cdr3_aa: CSAKAGGNQPQHF
cdr3_nt: TGCAGTGCTAAGGCAGGGGGGAATCAGCCCCAGCATTTT
v_call: TRBV20-1
d_call: TRBD1
j_call: TRBJ1-5
clone_size: -

cdr3_aa: CASSPSGGETQYF
cdr3_nt: TGTGCCAGCAGCCCCAGTGGAGGGGAGACCCAGTACTTC
v_call: TRBV7-9
d_call: -
j_call: TRBJ2-5
clone_size: many

cdr3_aa: CASSAIAGIYNEQFF
cdr3_nt: TGTGCCAGCAGTGCTATAGCGGGAATCTACAATGAGCAGTTCTTC
v_call: TRBV27
d_call: TRBD2
j_call: TRBJ2-1
clone_size: many

cdr3_aa: CAISEYGKNIQYF
cdr3_nt: TGTGCCATCAGTGAGTATGGGAAAAACATTCAGTACTTC
v_call: TRBV10-3
d_call: -
j_call: TRBJ2-4
clone_size: -

cdr3_aa: CATSASSGGTGELFF
cdr3_nt: TGTGCCACCTCCGCGAGTAGCGGGGGGACCGGGGAGCTGTTTTTT
v_call: TRBV24-1
d_call: TRBD2
j_call: TRBJ2-2
clone_size: -

cdr3_aa: CASSSGLAKETQYF
cdr3_nt: TGTGCCAGCTCATCAGGACTAGCGAAAGAGACCCAGTACTTC
v_call: TRBV18
d_call: TRBD2
j_call: TRBJ2-5
clone_size: few

cdr3_aa: CASSSAFGTGPSGANVLTF
cdr3_nt: TGCGCCAGCAGCTCGGCTTTCGGGACAGGTCCCTCTGGGGCCAACGTCCTGACTTTC
v_call: TRBV5-1
d_call: TRBD1
j_call: TRBJ2-6
clone_size: -

cdr3_aa: CASRQTASGANVLTF
cdr3_nt: TGTGCCAGCAGGCAGACAGCGTCTGGGGCCAACGTCCTGACTTTC
v_call: TRBV7-6
d_call: -
j_call: TRBJ2-6
clone_size: -

cdr3_aa: CASSFSGGTYGYTF
cdr3_nt: TGTGCCAGCAGCTTTTCAGGGGGCACCTATGGCTACACCTTC
v_call: TRBV7-9
d_call: TRBD1
j_call: TRBJ1-2
clone_size: few

cdr3_aa: CASSGAGGGPVEGYTF
cdr3_nt: TGTGCCAGCAGTGGAGCGGGGGGGGGCCCCGTAGAGGGCTACACCTTC
v_call: TRBV2
d_call: -
j_call: TRBJ1-2
clone_size: few

cdr3_aa: CSALPAGTGVGKLFF
cdr3_nt: TGCAGTGCCCTACCCGCCGGGACAGGGGTGGGAAAACTGTTTTTT
v_call: TRBV20-1
d_call: TRBD1
j_call: TRBJ1-4
clone_size: -

cdr3_aa: CASSVTGQASPLHF
cdr3_nt: TGTGCCAGCAGTGTGACAGGGCAAGCCTCACCCCTCCACTTT
v_call: TRBV25-1
d_call: TRBD1
j_call: TRBJ1-6
clone_size: few

cdr3_aa: CASSRTWGNEQFF
cdr3_nt: TGTGCCAGCAGCCGCACCTGGGGGAATGAGCAGTTCTTC
v_call: TRBV7-2
d_call: -
j_call: TRBJ2-1
clone_size: -

cdr3_aa: CASSFIDGQGPYEQYF
cdr3_nt: TGTGCCAGCAGCTTTATCGACGGACAGGGACCATACGAGCAGTACTTC
v_call: TRBV7-9
d_call: TRBD1
j_call: TRBJ2-7
clone_size: -

cdr3_aa: CSATLGTNEQFF
cdr3_nt: TGCAGTGCTACCCTCGGGACCAATGAGCAGTTCTTC
v_call: TRBV20-1
d_call: -
j_call: TRBJ2-1
clone_size: few

cdr3_aa: CASSQEGITNTGELFF
cdr3_nt: TGCGCCAGCAGCCAAGAGGGTATCACGAACACCGGGGAGCTGTTTTTT
v_call: TRBV4-3
d_call: -
j_call: TRBJ2-2
clone_size: -

cdr3_aa: CASSSGQGHSTDTQYF
cdr3_nt: TGTGCCAGCAGCTCAGGACAGGGGCATAGCACAGATACGCAGTATTTT
v_call: TRBV5-5
d_call: TRBD1
j_call: TRBJ2-3
clone_size: -

cdr3_aa: CSATSLNTEAFF
cdr3_nt: TGCAGTGCGACGAGCCTGAACACTGAAGCTTTCTTT
v_call: TRBV20-1
d_call: -
j_call: TRBJ1-1
clone_size: few

cdr3_aa: CASSLGQSYSGNTIYF
cdr3_nt: TGCGCCAGCAGCTTGGGACAGAGCTACTCTGGAAACACCATATATTTT
v_call: TRBV5-1
d_call: -
j_call: TRBJ1-3
clone_size: few

cdr3_aa: CASSESGRTDTQYF
cdr3_nt: TGTGCCAGCAGTGAAAGCGGGAGAACAGATACGCAGTATTTT
v_call: TRBV28
d_call: TRBD2
j_call: TRBJ2-3
clone_size: many

cdr3_aa: CASSQGQPQHF
cdr3_nt: TGTGCCAGCAGTCAGGGTCAGCCCCAGCATTTT
v_call: TRBV6-6
d_call: -
j_call: TRBJ1-5
clone_size: few

cdr3_aa: CASSFGGPRAKNIQYF
cdr3_nt: TGTGCCAGCAGTTTTGGAGGGCCGAGGGCCAAAAACATTCAGTACTTC
v_call: TRBV12-3/TRBV12-4
d_call: -
j_call: TRBJ2-4
clone_size: -

cdr3_aa: CASSQNLERGAQYF
cdr3_nt: TGCGCCAGCAGCCAGAACTTGGAACGGGGGGCCCAGTACTTC
v_call: TRBV4-3
d_call: TRBD2
j_call: TRBJ2-5
clone_size: -

cdr3_aa: CSARGSSRGIYNEQFF
cdr3_nt: TGCAGTGCTAGAGGTTCGAGCAGAGGGATCTACAATGAGCAGTTCTTC
v_call: TRBV20-1
d_call: -
j_call: TRBJ2-1
clone_size: many

cdr3_aa: CSANLGGNGYNEQFF
cdr3_nt: TGCAGTGCAAACCTGGGCGGGAATGGGTACAATGAGCAGTTCTTC
v_call: TRBV20-1
d_call: -
j_call: TRBJ2-1
clone_size: few

cdr3_aa: CASTMGGQGVTEAFF
cdr3_nt: TGTGCCAGCACCATGGGCGGACAGGGGGTCACTGAAGCTTTCTTT
v_call: TRBV12-3/TRBV12-4
d_call: TRBD1
j_call: TRBJ1-1
clone_size: many

cdr3_aa: CSAFAPRNTEAFF
cdr3_nt: TGCAGTGCTTTCGCACCGAGGAACACTGAAGCTTTCTTT
v_call: TRBV20-1
d_call: -
j_call: TRBJ1-1
clone_size: few

cdr3_aa: CASSEGTGGETQYF
cdr3_nt: TGTGCCAGCAGTGAGGGTACAGGGGGAGAGACCCAGTACTTC
v_call: TRBV6-1
d_call: TRBD1
j_call: TRBJ2-5
clone_size: few

cdr3_aa: CASSHHQGQLNTGELFF
cdr3_nt: TGTGCCAGCAGCCACCACCAGGGACAGCTAAACACCGGGGAGCTGTTTTTT
v_call: TRBV12-3/TRBV12-4
d_call: TRBD1
j_call: TRBJ2-2
clone_size: few

cdr3_aa: CSARVFAGPSNSPLHF
cdr3_nt: TGCAGTGCTAGAGTGTTTGCGGGACCGAGTAATTCACCCCTCCACTTT
v_call: TRBV20-1
d_call: -
j_call: TRBJ1-6
clone_size: many

cdr3_aa: CASSQAGVAKNIQYF
cdr3_nt: TGCGCCAGCAGCCAAGCTGGGGTAGCCAAAAACATTCAGTACTTC
v_call: TRBV4-1
d_call: -
j_call: TRBJ2-4
clone_size: -